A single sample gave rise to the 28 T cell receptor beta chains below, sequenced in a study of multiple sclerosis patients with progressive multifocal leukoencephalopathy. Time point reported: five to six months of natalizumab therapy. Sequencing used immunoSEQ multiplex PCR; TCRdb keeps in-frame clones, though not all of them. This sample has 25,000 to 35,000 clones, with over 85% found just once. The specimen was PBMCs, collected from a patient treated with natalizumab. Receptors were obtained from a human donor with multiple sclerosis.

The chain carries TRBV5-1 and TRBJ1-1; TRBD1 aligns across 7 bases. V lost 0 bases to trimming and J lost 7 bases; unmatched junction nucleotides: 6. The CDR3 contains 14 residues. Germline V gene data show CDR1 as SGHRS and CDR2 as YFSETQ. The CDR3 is CASSLGQGTNEAFF. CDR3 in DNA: TGCGCCAGCAGCTTGGGACAGGGAACGAATGAAGCTTTCTTT.

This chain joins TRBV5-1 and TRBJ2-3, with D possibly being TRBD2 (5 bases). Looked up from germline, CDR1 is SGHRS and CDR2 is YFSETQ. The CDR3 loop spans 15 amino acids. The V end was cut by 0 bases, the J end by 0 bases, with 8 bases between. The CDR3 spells CASSLGGHSTDTQYF. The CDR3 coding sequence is TGCGCCAGCAGCTTGGGAGGGCATAGCACAGATACGCAGTATTTT.

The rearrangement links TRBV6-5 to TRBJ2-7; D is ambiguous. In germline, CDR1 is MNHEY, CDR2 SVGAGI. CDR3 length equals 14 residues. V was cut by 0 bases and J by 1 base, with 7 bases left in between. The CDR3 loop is CASSYSTASYEQYF. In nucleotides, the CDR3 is TGTGCCAGCAGTTACTCAACTGCTTCCTACGAGCAGTACTTC.

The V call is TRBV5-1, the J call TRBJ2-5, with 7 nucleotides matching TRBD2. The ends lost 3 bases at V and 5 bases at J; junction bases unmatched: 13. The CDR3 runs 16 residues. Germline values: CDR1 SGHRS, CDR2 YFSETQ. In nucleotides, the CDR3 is TGCGCCAGCAGCTCCCCCGGGAGGCGGGGTCGGGAGACCCAGTACTTC. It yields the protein CASSSPGRRGRETQYF.

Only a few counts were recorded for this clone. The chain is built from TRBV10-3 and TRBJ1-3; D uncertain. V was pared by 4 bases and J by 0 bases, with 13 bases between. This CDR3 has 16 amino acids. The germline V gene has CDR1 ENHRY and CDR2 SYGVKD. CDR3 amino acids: CAISGRSPNSGNTIYF. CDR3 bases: TGTGCCATCAGTGGCCGGTCACCGAACTCTGGAAACACCATATATTTT.

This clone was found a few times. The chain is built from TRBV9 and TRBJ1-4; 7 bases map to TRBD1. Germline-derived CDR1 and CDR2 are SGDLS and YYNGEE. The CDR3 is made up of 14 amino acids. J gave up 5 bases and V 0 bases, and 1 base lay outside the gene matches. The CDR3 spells CASSVAQGNEKLFF. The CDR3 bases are TGTGCCAGCAGCGTAGCACAGGGGAATGAAAAACTGTTTTTT.

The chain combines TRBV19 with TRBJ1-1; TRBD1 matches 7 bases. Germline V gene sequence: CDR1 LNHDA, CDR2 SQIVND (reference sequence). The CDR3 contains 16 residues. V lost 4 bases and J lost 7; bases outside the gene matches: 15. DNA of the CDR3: TGTGCCAGTAGTACCGCTGGGCCGGGACAGCTACATGAAGCTTTCTTT. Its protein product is CASSTAGPGQLHEAFF.

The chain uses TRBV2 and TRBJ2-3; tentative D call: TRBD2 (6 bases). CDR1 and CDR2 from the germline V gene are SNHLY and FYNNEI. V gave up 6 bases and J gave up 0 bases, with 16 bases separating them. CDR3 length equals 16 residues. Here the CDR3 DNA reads TGTGCCAGCAGAACTAGCATCGGGGTTAGCACAGATACGCAGTATTTT. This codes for CASRTSIGVSTDTQYF.

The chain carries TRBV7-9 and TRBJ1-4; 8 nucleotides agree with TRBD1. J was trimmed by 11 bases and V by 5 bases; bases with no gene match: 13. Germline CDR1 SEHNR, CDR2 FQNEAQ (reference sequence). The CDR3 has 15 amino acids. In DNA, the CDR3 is TGTGCCAGCAGCCCCCGGGACAGGCAAATGATGAAACTGTTTTTT. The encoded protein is CASSPRDRQMMKLFF.

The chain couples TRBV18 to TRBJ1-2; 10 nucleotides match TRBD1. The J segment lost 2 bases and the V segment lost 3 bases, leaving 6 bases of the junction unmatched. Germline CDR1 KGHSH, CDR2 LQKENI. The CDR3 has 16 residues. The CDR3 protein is CASSPLGDRGNYGYTF. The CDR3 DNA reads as TGTGCCAGCTCACCCCTCGGGGACAGGGGAAACTATGGCTACACCTTC.

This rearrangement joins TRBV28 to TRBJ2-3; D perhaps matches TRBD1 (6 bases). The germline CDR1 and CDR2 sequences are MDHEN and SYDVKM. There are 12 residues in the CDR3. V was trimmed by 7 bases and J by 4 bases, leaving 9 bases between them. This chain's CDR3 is CASKQGPDTQYF. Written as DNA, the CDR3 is TGTGCCAGCAAACAGGGCCCAGATACGCAGTATTTT. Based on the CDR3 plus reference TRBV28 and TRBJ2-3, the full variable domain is DVKVTQSSRYLVKRTGEKVFLECVQDMDHENMFWYRQDPGLGLRLIYFSYDVKMKEKGDIPEGYSVSREKKERFSLILESASTNQTSMYLCASKQGPDTQYFGPGTRLTVL.

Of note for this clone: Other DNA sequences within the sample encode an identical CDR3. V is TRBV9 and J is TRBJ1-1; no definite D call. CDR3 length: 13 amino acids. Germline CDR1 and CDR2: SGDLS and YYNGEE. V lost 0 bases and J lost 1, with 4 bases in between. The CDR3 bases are TGTGCCAGCAGCGTAGGCCCGAACACTGAAGCTTTCTTT. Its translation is CASSVGPNTEAFF.

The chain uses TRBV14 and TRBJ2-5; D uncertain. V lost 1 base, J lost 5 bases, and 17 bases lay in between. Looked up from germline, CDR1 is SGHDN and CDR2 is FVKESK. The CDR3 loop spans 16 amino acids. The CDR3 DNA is TGTGCCAGCAGCCAAGGGGGTCAAGCGCGAAGGGAGACCCAGTACTTC. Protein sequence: CASSQGGQARRETQYF.

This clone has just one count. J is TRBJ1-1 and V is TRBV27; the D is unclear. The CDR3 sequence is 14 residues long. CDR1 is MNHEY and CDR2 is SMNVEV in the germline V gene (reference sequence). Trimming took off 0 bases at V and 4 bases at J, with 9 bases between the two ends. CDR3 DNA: TGTGCCAGCAGTTTATCCGAGCAAGGCACTGAAGCTTTCTTT. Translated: CASSLSEQGTEAFF.

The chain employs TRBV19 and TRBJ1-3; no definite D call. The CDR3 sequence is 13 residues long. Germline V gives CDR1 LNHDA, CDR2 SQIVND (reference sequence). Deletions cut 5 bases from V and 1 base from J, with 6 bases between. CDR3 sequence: CASSGSSGNTIYF. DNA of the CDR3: TGTGCCAGTAGTGGGAGTTCTGGAAACACCATATATTTT. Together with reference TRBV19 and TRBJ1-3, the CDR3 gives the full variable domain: DGGITQSPKYLFRKEGQNVTLSCEQNLNHDAMYWYRQDPGQGLRLIYYSQIVNDFQKGDIAEGYSVSREKKESFPLTVTSAQKNPTAFYLCASSGSSGNTIYFGEGSWLTVV.

The CDR3 nucleotides read TGCGCCAGCAGCCAAGTCCCGTGGCGCGAGCAGTACTTC. This codes for CASSQVPWREQYF. The J gene is TRBJ2-7, the V gene TRBV4-1; D call uncertain. V was cut by 1 base and J by 6 bases, with 10 bases left in between. CDR1 is MGHRA and CDR2 is YSYEKL in the germline V gene. The CDR3 has 13 residues.

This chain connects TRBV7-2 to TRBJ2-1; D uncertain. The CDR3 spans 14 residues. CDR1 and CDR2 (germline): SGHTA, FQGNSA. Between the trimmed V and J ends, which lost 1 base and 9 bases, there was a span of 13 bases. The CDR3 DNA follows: TGTGCCAGCAGCTTAGAGCCCCTGGTGGGTGAGCAGTTCTTC. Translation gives CASSLEPLVGEQFF.

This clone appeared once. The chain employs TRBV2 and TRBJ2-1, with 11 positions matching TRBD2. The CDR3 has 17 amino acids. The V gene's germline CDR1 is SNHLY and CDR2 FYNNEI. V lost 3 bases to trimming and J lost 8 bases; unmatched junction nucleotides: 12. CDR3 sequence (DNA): TGTGCCAGCAGTGACCTTCTACTAGCGGGAGCTGGCTATGAGCAGTTCTTC. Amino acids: CASSDLLLAGAGYEQFF.

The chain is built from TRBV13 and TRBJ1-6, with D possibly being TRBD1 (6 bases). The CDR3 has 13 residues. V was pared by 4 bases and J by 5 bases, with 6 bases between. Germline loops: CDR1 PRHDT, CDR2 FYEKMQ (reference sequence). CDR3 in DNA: TGTGCCAGCAGCTGGACAGATAATTCACCCCTCCACTTT. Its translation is CASSWTDNSPLHF.

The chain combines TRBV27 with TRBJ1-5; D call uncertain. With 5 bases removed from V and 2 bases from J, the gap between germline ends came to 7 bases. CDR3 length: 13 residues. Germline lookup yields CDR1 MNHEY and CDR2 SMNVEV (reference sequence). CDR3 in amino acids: CASSPIGNQPQHF. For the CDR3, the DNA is TGTGCCAGCAGTCCCATAGGCAATCAGCCCCAGCATTTT.

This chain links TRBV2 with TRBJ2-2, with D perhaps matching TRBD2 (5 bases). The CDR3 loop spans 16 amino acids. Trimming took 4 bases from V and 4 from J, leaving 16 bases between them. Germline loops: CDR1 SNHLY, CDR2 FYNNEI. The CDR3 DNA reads TGTGCCAGCAGTGTGCGGCTAGCTGGAAGCACCGGGGAGCTGTTTTTT. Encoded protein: CASSVRLAGSTGELFF.

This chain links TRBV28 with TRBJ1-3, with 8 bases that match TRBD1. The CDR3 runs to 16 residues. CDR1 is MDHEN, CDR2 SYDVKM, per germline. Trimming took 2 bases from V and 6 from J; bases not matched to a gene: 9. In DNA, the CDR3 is TGTGCCAGCAGTTTAATTGGAGGACAGGGTCCAAACACCATATATTTT. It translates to CASSLIGGQGPNTIYF.

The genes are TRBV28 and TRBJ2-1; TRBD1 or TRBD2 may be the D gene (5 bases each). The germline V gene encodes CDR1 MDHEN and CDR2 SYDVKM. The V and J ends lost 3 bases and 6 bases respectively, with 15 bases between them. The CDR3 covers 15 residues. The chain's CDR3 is CASSFMGERFNEQFF. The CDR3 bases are TGTGCCAGCAGTTTTATGGGGGAGCGGTTCAATGAGCAGTTCTTC.

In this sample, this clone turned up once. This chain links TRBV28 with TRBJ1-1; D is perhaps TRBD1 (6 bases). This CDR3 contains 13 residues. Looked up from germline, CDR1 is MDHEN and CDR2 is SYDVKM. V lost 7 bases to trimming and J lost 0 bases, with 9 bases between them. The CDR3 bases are TGTGCCAGCAATAACAGGGTGAACACTGAAGCTTTCTTT. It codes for CASNNRVNTEAFF.

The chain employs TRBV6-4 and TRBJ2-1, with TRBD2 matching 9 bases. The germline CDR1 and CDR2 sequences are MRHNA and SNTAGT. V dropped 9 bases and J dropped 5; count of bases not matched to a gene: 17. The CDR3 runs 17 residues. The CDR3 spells CASQREDAGGPNNEQFF. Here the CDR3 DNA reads TGTGCCAGTCAGCGGGAAGACGCGGGAGGGCCTAACAATGAGCAGTTCTTC.

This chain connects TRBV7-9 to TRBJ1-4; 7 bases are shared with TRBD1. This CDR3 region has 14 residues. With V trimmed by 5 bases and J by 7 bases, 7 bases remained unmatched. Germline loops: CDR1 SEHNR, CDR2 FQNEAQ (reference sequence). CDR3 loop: CASSEQGPSEKLFF. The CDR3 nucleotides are TGTGCCAGCAGCGAACAGGGGCCAAGTGAAAAACTGTTTTTT.

The CDR3 coding sequence is TGTGCCTGGAATGTAGTCGGGCTAGCGGGTACCCGACACTCCTACGAGCAGTACTTC. This codes for CAWNVVGLAGTRHSYEQYF. The chain combines TRBV30 with TRBJ2-7, with 8 nucleotides matching TRBD2. CDR3 length: 19 amino acids. Trimming at V came to 4 bases and at J to 0 bases, leaving 20 bases not matched to a gene. CDR1 and CDR2 from the germline V gene are GTSNPN and SVGIG (reference sequence).

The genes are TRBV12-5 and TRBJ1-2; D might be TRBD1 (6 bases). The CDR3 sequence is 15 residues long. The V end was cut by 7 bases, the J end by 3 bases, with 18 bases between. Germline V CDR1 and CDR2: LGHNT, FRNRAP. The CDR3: CASARGLKEHYGYTF. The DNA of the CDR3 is TGTGCTAGTGCCCGGGGGCTCAAGGAACACTATGGCTACACCTTC.